This T cell receptor beta chain was sequenced in a study of T cells after yellow fever vaccination. In the study overall: SMART-Seq v4 Ultra Low Input served to prepare low-cell-number fractions.

Study conclusions and caveats: Abundant clonotypes from the bulk population could contaminate FACS-sorted repertoires. Post-booster repertoires contained most primary-vaccination clones again (96% CD4, over 70% CD8).

In making TCR cDNA, 5'RACE template switching added a universal primer site and UMIs to it. TCRdb itself ran the 5' RACE reads through MiXCR, one entry per CDR3 protein. Among nearly 550,000 distinct CDR3 sequences listed, 15% to 20% were seen once. A remark on this clonotype: Its cognate antigen is unknown.

The sequence derives from a man aged 25-45 years who received the YFV17D yellow fever vaccine. The sequencing used PBMCs, collected 15 days after the yellow fever booster vaccination.

The DNA for the CDR3 is TGTGCCAGCATCGTCCTTAGCGGGGACACAGATACGCAGTATTTT. Residues: CASIVLSGDTDTQYF. The rearrangement joins TRBV9 to TRBJ2-3; TRBD2 aligns across 8 bases. Germline V CDR1 and CDR2: SGDLS, YYNGEE. The CDR3 contains 15 residues. The ends lost 6 bases at V and 2 bases at J; junction bases unmatched: 8. The variable domain in full, with the rest retrieved from reference TRBV9 and TRBJ2-3, is DSGVTQTPKHLITATGQRVTLRCSPRSGDLSVYWYQQSLDQGLQFLIQYYNGEERAKGNILERFSAQQFPDLHSELNLSSLELGDSALYFCASIVLSGDTDTQYFGPGTRLTVL.